The present T cell receptor beta chain was sequenced within a study of T cells after yellow fever vaccination. Study-wide findings and caveats: Most primary-vaccination clones recurred post-booster (roughly 96% CD4, around 90% CD8). The secondary response showed a weaker magnitude and a faster peak, day 5 versus 15.

This clonotype was recorded a few times. Antigen: not known. Trimming removed 6 bases from V and 3 bases from J; junction bases left unmatched: 5. This CDR3 region has 14 residues. The germline V gene has CDR1 MNHNS and CDR2 SASEGT. TCRdb passed the 5' RACE reads through MiXCR, listing each CDR3 protein once. The profile shows approximately 510,000 distinct CDR3 sequences, about a fifth of them singletons. This chain uses TRBV6-1 with TRBJ1-5; 7 nucleotides agree with TRBD1. This sample comprised PBMCs, obtained approximately 22 days after the first yellow fever vaccination. The receptor was isolated from a man between 18 and 29 years old who received the YFV17D yellow fever vaccine. The CDR3 bases are TGTGCCAGCAGCGCGACAGGGATCAATCAGCCCCAGCATTTT. Translation: CASSATGINQPQHF.